This entry lists 10 T cell receptor beta chains sequenced from one sample in a study of yellow fever vaccine responses in identical twins. TCRdb ran MiXCR on the RT-PCR reads and lists one entry per CDR3 protein. Among 3,000 to 3,500 distinct CDR3 sequences listed, about 80% were seen once. This sample comprised T cells from blood (PBMCs), unsorted or a sorted subset (not recorded which), obtained before or after yellow fever vaccination (not recorded which). The receptor set was obtained from a woman between 18 and 29 years old who received the yellow fever vaccine.

The J gene is TRBJ2-5, the V gene TRBV29-1; no firm D call. Trimming shortened V by 4 bases and J by 1 base, and 13 bases separated the two germline ends. This CDR3 comprises 14 residues. CDR1 and CDR2 from the germline V gene are SQVTM and ANQGSEA. The CDR3 is CSVVRAELQETQYF. The CDR3 region has the DNA TGCAGCGTTGTTCGGGCAGAACTCCAAGAGACCCAGTACTTC.

By share of the sample, this clonotype is large. This chain links TRBV11-3 with TRBJ2-7, with 11 bases lining up with TRBD2. Germline V gene data show CDR1 as SGHNT and CDR2 as YENEEA. There are 17 residues in the CDR3. Trimming cost V 1 base and J 3 bases; bases outside gene matches: 8. The CDR3 region is CASSLGAGLADNYEQYF. The CDR3 DNA reads as TGTGCCAGCAGCTTAGGGGCGGGACTAGCGGATAACTACGAGCAGTACTTC.

There are a few counts of this clonotype. This rearrangement joins TRBV5-5 to TRBJ2-1; D uncertain. The CDR3 runs 10 residues. CDR1 SGHKS and CDR2 YYEKEE come from the germline V gene (reference sequence). Trimming cost V 5 bases and J 7 bases, with 4 bases left between them. This CDR3 is CASRDNEQFF. The CDR3 coding sequence is TGTGCCAGCAGAGATAATGAGCAGTTCTTC.

The rearrangement uses TRBV11-2 and TRBJ2-5; 15 positions agree with TRBD2. This CDR3 has 17 residues. The V gene's germline CDR1 is SGHAT and CDR2 FQNNGV. V lost 4 bases to trimming and J lost 4 bases; unmatched junction nucleotides: 7. CDR3 amino acids: CASSSSGLAGGRETQYF. CDR3 sequence (DNA): TGTGCCAGCAGCTCCTCGGGACTAGCGGGAGGCCGAGAGACCCAGTACTTC.

The V gene is TRBV11-3, the J gene TRBJ2-7, with D perhaps given as TRBD1 or TRBD2 (5 bases each). Germline CDR1 and CDR2: SGHNT and YENEEA. This CDR3 region has 13 residues. Trimming cost V 3 bases and J 3 bases, with 9 bases left between them. The CDR3 DNA follows: TGTGCCAGCAGCTTTGGGACGTACTACGAGCAGTACTTC. Amino acids: CASSFGTYYEQYF.

The chain joins TRBV10-1 to TRBJ2-7, with unresolved D. Per the germline V gene, CDR1 is WNHNN and CDR2 is SYGVQD (reference sequence). This CDR3 has 12 amino acids. V was clipped by 3 bases and J by 1 base, with 4 bases between them. The CDR3 nucleotides read TGCGCCAGCAGTGAATCATCCTACGAGCAGTACTTC. It translates to CASSESSYEQYF.

This chain connects TRBV4-2 to TRBJ2-1, with 9 bases aligning to TRBD1. The J segment lost 5 bases and the V segment lost 0 bases, leaving 11 bases of the junction unmatched. CDR3 length: 18 amino acids. Germline V gene lookup returns CDR1 LGHNA and CDR2 YNFKEQ. Here the CDR3 reads CASSQDGGQGGTNNEQFF. In nucleotides, the CDR3 is TGTGCCAGCAGCCAAGATGGGGGACAGGGAGGGACTAACAATGAGCAGTTCTTC.

The chain is built from TRBV4-1 and TRBJ1-2; 7 bases match TRBD1. The CDR3 runs to 15 residues. After removal of 3 bases from V and 0 bases from J, the junction contained 4 bases not matched to a gene. Germline V gives CDR1 MGHRA, CDR2 YSYEKL. As DNA, the CDR3 is TGCGCCAGCAGCCAGGAACAGGGGCCTAACTATGGCTACACCTTC. Its translation is CASSQEQGPNYGYTF.

J is TRBJ2-5 and V is TRBV18; D is possibly TRBD1 (5 bases). The CDR3 runs to 14 residues. Between the trimmed V and J ends, which lost 6 bases and 1 base, there was a span of 12 bases. In germline, CDR1 is KGHSH, CDR2 LQKENI. CDR3 sequence: CASSPTTVQETQYF. CDR3 DNA: TGTGCCAGCTCGCCTACGACAGTCCAAGAGACCCAGTACTTC.

The DNA of the CDR3 is TGTGCCAGCAGTTACATCAGGGCTGAAGCTTTCTTT. It translates to CASSYIRAEAFF. The genes are TRBV6-5 and TRBJ1-1, with D perhaps matching TRBD1 (5 bases). CDR3 length: 12 residues. Looked up from germline, CDR1 is MNHEY and CDR2 is SVGAGI. Trimming shortened V by 2 bases and J by 6 bases, and 7 bases separated the two germline ends.